This T cell receptor (beta chain) was captured in a study of Tregs in tolerant kidney transplant recipients. Study background: Sorting of CD4+CD25+CD127- cells followed 3-day belatacept mixed lymphocyte reactions, sometimes with roughly five-day graft donor restimulation. The study's findings and limits: Findings come from small patient numbers and require larger validation. Biological reproducibility was not directly addressed in this study.

This CDR3 comprises 14 residues. Germline lookup yields CDR1 WSHSY and CDR2 SAAADI. Trimming pared 2 bases from V and 8 bases from J, leaving 13 bases between. In regard to this clone: Its specificity is not known.

Only in-frame clones appear in the TCRdb table, and some are missing; sequencing was by immunoSEQ multiplex PCR. The sample lists about 44,000 clones, roughly 95% occurring once. The V and J genes are TRBV10-2 and TRBJ1-3; D possibly corresponds to TRBD1 (5 bases). This TCR came from a human donor in good health. Sequenced material: Tregs from blood cultured with allogeneic cells. The CDR3, as DNA: TGCGCCAGCAGTGAGAGGGCAGTGGGGGACACCATATATTTT. As protein: CASSERAVGDTIYF.